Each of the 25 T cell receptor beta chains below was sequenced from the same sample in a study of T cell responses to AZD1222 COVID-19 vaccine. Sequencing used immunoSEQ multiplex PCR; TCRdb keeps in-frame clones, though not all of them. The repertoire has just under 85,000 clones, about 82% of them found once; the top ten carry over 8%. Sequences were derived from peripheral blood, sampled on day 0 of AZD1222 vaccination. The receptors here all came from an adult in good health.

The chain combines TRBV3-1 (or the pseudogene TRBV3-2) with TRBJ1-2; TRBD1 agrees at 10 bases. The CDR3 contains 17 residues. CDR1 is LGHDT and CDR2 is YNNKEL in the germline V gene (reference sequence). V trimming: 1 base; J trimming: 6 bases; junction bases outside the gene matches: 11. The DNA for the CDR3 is TGTGCCAGCAGCCAAGTCGGGGGGACAGGGGCAGGGAATGGCTACACCTTC. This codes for CASSQVGGTGAGNGYTF.

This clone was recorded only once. CDR3 coding DNA: TGTGCCAGCAGTCCTGCACGTCGTCACAGAATTAGCTACACCTTC. Its protein product is CASSPARRHRISYTF. V gene TRBV6-5 combines with J gene TRBJ1-2; D is ambiguous. V was cut by 5 bases and J by 9 bases, with 22 bases left in between. The CDR3 totals 15 residues. CDR1 is MNHEY, CDR2 SVGAGI, per germline.

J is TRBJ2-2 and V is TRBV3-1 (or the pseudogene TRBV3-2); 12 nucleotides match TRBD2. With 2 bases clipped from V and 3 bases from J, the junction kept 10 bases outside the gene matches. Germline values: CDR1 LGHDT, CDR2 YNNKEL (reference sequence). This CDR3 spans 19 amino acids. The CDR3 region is CASSQFGLAGGPDTGELFF. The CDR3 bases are TGTGCCAGCAGCCAATTTGGGCTAGCGGGAGGGCCAGACACCGGGGAGCTGTTTTTT.

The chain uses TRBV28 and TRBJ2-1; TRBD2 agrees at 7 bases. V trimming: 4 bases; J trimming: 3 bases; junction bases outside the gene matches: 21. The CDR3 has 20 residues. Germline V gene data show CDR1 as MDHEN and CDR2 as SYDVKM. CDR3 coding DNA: TGTGCCAGCAGTTCCCTCTATAGCGGGTGGGGCCCCCTCCGCTACAATGAGCAGTTCTTC. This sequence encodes CASSSLYSGWGPLRYNEQFF.

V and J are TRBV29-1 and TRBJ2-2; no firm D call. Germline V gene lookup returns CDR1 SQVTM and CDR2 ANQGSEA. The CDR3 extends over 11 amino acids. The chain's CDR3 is CSVRNTGELFF. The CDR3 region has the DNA TGCAGTGTCAGAAACACCGGGGAGCTGTTTTTT.

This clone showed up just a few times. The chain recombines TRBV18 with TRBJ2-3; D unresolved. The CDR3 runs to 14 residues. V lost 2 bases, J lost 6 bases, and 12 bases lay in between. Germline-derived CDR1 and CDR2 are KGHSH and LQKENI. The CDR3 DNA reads TGTGCCAGCTCACCAAGTAAGGGCGTGGATACGCAGTATTTT. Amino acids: CASSPSKGVDTQYF.

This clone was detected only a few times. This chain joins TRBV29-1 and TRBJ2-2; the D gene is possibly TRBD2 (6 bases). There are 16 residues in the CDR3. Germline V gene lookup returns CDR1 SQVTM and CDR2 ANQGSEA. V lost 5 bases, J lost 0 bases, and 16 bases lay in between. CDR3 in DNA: TGCAGCGTTACCCTGACTAGTATACCGAACACCGGGGAGCTGTTTTTT. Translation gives CSVTLTSIPNTGELFF.

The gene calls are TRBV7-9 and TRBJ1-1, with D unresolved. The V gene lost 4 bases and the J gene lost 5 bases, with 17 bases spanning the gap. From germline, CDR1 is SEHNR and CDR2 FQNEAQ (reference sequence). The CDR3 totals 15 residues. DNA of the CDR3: TGTGCCAGCAGCTCAACCGAGCGGAGGCGAACTGAAGCTTTCTTT. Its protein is CASSSTERRRTEAFF.

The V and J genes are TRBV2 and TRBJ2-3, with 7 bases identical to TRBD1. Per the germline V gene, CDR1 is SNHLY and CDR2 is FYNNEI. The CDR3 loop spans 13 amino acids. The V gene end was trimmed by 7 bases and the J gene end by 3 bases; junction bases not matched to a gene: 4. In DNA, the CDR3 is TGTGCCAGCAAGGGGGCTGGAACAGATACGCAGTATTTT. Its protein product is CASKGAGTDTQYF.

The chain's CDR3 is CASTSGSEKLFF. The DNA of the CDR3 is TGTGCCAGCACCTCCGGGAGTGAAAAACTGTTTTTT. The chain employs TRBV6-5 and TRBJ1-4; D ambiguous. This CDR3 is 12 amino acids long. V was shortened by 7 bases and J by 7 bases, with 10 bases between the two germline ends. From germline, CDR1 is MNHEY and CDR2 SVGAGI.

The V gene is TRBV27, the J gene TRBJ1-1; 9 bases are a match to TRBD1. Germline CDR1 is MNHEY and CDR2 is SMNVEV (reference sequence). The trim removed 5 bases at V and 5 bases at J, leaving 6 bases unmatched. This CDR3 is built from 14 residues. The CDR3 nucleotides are TGTGCCAGCAGTAACAGGGGGCGGAATACTGAAGCTTTCTTT. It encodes CASSNRGRNTEAFF.

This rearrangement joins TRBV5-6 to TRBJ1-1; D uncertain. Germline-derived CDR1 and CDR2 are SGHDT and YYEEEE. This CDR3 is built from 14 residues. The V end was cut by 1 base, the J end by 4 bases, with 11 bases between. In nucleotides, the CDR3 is TGTGCCAGCAGCTTGTTTATTATCGGCACTGAAGCTTTCTTT. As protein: CASSLFIIGTEAFF.

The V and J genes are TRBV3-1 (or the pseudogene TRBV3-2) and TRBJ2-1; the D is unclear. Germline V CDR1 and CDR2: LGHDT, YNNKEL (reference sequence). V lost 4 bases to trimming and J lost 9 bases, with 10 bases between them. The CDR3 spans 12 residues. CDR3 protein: CASSPYMGEQFF. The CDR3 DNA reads TGTGCCAGCAGCCCGTACATGGGTGAGCAGTTCTTC.

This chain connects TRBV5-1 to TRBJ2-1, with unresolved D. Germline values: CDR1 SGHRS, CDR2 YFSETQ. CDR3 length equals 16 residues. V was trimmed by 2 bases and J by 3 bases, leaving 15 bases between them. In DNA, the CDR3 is TGCGCCAGCAGCTTAATTTCCGGGCTCAGCTACAATGAGCAGTTCTTC. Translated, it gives CASSLISGLSYNEQFF.

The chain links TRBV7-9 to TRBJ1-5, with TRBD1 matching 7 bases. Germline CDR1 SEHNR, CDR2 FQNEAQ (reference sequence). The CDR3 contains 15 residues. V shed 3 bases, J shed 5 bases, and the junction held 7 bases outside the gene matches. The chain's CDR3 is CASSFGRTGDQPQHF. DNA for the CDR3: TGTGCCAGCAGCTTTGGGAGGACAGGTGATCAGCCCCAGCATTTT.

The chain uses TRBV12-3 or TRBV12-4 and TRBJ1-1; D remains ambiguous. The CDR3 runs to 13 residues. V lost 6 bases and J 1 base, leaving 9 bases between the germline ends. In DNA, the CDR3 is TGTGCCAGCAGACTTATGAAGAACACTGAAGCTTTCTTT. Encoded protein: CASRLMKNTEAFF.

The CDR3 reads CASAGTPPYEQYF. The CDR3 bases are TGCGCCAGCGCCGGGACTCCACCCTACGAGCAGTACTTC. V is TRBV5-1 and J is TRBJ2-7; TRBD2 might be the D (6 bases). Trimming removed 7 bases at V and 2 bases at J, with 13 bases between. CDR3 length equals 13 residues. CDR1 is SGHRS, CDR2 YFSETQ, per germline. Full variable domain (missing parts from reference TRBV5-1 and TRBJ2-7): KAGVTQTPRYLIKTRGQQVTLSCSPISGHRSVSWYQQTPGQGLQFLFEYFSETQRNKGNFPGRFSGRQFSNSRSEMNVSTLELGDSALYLCASAGTPPYEQYFGPGTRLTVT.

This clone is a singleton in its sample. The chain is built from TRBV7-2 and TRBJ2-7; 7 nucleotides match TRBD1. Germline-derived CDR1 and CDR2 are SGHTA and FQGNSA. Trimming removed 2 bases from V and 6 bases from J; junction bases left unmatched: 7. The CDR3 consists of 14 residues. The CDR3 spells CASSLSTGVGEQYF. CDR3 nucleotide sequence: TGTGCCAGCAGCTTAAGTACAGGGGTGGGCGAGCAGTACTTC.

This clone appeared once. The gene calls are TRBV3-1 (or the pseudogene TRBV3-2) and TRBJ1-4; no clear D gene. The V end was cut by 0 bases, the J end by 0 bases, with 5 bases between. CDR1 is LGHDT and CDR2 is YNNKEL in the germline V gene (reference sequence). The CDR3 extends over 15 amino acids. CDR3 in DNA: TGTGCCAGCAGCCAAGACAGAACAACTAATGAAAAACTGTTTTTT. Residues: CASSQDRTTNEKLFF.

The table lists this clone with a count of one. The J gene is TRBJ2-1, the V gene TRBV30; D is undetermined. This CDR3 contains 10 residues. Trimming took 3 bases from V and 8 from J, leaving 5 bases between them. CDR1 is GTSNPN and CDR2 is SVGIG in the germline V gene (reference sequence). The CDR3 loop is CAWSLDEQFF. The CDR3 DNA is TGTGCCTGGAGCCTGGATGAGCAGTTCTTC.

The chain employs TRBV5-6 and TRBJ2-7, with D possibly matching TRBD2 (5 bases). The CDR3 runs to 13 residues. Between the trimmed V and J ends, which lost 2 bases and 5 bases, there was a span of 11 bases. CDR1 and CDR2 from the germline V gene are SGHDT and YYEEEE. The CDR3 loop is CASSFDYANEQYF. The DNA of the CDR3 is TGTGCCAGCAGCTTCGACTATGCTAACGAGCAGTACTTC.

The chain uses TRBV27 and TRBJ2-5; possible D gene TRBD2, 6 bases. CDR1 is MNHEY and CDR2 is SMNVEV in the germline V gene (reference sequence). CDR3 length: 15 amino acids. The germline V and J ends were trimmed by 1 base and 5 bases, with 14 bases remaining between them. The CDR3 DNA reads TGTGCCAGCAGTTTATATATGGGGGGAATTGAGACCCAGTACTTC. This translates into CASSLYMGGIETQYF.

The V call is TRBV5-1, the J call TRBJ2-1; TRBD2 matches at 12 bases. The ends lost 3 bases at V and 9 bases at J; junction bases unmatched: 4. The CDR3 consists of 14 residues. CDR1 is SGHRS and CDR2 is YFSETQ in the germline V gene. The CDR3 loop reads CASSSSGGATEQFF. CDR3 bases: TGCGCCAGCAGCTCTAGCGGGGGGGCCACTGAGCAGTTCTTC.

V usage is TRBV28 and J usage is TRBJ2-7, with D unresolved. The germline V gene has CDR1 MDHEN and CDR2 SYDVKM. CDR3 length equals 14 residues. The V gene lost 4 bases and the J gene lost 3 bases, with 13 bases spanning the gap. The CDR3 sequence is CASSSSGTLYEQYF. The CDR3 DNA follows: TGTGCCAGCAGTTCTTCAGGAACTCTCTACGAGCAGTACTTC.

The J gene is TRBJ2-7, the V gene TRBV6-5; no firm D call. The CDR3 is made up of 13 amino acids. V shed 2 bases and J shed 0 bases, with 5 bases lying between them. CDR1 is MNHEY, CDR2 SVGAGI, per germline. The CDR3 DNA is TGTGCCAGCAGTTACCGTAGCTCCTACGAGCAGTACTTC. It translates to CASSYRSSYEQYF.